The source of this T cell receptor (beta chain) is a study of blood T cell repertoires in COVID-19. Assay used: immunoSEQ multiplex PCR; TCRdb lists only in-frame clones, some missing. The sample comprises roughly 52,000 clones, roughly nine tenths of which are singletons, and about 27% rests with the top ten. The CDR3 contains 16 residues. The germline V gene encodes CDR1 SGHKS and CDR2 YYEKEE (reference sequence). Germline trimming cut 0 bases from V and 1 base from J; bases unmatched to any gene: 3. The V call is TRBV5-5, the J call TRBJ2-5; 10 bases fit TRBD2. The receptor was derived from a woman of 80 years or more with acute or convalescent COVID-19. The sequenced sample consisted of peripheral blood. The CDR3 spells CASSLARLAGQETQYF. The DNA for the CDR3 is TGTGCCAGCAGCTTGGCGCGACTAGCGGGCCAAGAGACCCAGTACTTC.